This T cell receptor beta chain appears in the sequencing data of a study of blood T cell repertoires in COVID-19. For the study at large: Samples of COVID-19 (acute and convalescent) were obtained from the United States, Italy and Spain. From T cells, B-cell-depleted T cells, or PBMCs came the material, which was cDNA or gDNA.

Original data processing: Estimation of nucleated cell counts relied on the amplification of reference gene primers. TCRdb's table, derived via immunoSEQ multiplex PCR, lists solely in-frame clones and lacks some. V, J and clone size are taken as reported in that table, and D and trimming were inferred from the DNA itself. Of around 160,000 clones in the sample, 81% were seen once. Germline CDR1 reads LNHDA; CDR2 reads SQIVND (reference sequence). The CDR3 runs to 13 residues. Trimming shortened V by 3 bases and J by 6 bases, and 11 bases separated the two germline ends. This clone was seen a few times.

The rearrangement uses TRBV19 and TRBJ1-1; D not certain. The sequenced sample consisted of peripheral blood. This receptor was taken from a man in his 60s with active or convalescent COVID-19. As DNA, the CDR3 is TGTGCCAGTAGTATTTACGAGGGTTCTGAAGCTTTCTTT. Translation gives CASSIYEGSEAFF.